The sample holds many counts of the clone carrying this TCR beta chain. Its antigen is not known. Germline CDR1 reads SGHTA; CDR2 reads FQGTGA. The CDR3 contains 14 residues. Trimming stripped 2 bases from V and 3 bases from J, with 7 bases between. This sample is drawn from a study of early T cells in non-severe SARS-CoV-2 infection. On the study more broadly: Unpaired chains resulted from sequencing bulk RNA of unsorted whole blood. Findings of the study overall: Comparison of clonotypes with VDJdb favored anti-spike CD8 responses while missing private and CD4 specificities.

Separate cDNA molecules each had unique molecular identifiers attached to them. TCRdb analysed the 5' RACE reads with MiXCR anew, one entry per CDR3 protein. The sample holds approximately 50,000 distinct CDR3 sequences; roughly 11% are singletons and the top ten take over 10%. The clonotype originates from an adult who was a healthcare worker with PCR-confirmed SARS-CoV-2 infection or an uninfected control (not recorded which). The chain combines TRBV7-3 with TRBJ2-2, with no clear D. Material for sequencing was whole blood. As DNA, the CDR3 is TGTGCCAGCAGCTTACATCAGGACACCGGGGAGCTGTTTTTT. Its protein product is CASSLHQDTGELFF.